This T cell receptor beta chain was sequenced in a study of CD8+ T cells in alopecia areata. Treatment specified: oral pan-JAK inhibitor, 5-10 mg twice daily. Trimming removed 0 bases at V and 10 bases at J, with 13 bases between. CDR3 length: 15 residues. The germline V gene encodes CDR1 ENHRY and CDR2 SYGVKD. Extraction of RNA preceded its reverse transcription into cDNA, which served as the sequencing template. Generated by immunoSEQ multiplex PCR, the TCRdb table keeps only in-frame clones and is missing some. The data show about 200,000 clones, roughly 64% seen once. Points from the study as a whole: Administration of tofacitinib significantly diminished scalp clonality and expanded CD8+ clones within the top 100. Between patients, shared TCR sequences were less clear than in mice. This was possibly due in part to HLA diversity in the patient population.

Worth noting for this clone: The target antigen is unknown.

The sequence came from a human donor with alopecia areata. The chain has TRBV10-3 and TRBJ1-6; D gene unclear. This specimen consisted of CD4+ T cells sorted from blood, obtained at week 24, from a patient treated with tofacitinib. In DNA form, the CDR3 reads TGTGCCATCAGTGAGTCCGCCGCGGTCGGATCACCCCTCCACTTT. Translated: CAISESAAVGSPLHF.